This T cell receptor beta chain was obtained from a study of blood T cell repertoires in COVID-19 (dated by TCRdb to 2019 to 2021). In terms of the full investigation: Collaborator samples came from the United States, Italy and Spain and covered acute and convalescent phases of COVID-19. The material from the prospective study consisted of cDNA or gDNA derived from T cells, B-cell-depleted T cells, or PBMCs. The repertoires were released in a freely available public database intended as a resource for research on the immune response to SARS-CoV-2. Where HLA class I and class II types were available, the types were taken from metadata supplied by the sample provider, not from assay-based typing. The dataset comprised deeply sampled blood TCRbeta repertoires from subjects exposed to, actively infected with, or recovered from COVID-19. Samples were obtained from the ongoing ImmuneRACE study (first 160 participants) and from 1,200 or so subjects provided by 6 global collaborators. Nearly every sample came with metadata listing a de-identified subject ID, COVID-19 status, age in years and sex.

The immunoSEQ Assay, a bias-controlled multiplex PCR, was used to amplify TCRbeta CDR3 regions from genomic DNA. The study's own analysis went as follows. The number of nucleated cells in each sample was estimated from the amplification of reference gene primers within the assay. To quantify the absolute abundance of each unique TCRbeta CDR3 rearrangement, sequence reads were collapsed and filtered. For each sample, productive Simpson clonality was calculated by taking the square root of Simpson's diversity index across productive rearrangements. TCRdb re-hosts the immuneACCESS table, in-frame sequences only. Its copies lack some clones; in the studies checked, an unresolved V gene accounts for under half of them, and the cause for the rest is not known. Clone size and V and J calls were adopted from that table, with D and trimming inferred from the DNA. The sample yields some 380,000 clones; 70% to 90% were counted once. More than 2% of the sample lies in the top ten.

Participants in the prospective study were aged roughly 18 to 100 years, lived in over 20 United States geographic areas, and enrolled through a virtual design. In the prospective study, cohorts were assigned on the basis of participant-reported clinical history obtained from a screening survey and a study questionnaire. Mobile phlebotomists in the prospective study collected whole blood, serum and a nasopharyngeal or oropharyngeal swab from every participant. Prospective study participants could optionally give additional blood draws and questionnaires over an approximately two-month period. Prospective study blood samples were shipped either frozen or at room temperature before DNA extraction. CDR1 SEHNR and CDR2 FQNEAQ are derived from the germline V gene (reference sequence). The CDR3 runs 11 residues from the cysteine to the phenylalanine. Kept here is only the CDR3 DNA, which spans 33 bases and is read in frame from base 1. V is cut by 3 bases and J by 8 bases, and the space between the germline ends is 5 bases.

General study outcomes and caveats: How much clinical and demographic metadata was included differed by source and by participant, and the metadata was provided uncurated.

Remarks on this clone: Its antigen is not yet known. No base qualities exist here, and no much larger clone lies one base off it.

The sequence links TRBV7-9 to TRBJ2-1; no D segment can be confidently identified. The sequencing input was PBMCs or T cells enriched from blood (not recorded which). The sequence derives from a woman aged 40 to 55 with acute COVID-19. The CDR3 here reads CASSFQYEQFF. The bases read TGTGCCAGCAGCTTCCAGTATGAGCAGTTCTTC. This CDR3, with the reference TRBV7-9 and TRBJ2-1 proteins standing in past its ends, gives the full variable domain DTGVSQNPRHKITKRGQNVTFRCDPISEHNRLYWYRQTLGQGPEFLTYFQNEAQLEKSRLLSDRFSAERPKGSFSTLEIQRTEQGDSAMYLCASSFQYEQFFGPGTRLTVL.